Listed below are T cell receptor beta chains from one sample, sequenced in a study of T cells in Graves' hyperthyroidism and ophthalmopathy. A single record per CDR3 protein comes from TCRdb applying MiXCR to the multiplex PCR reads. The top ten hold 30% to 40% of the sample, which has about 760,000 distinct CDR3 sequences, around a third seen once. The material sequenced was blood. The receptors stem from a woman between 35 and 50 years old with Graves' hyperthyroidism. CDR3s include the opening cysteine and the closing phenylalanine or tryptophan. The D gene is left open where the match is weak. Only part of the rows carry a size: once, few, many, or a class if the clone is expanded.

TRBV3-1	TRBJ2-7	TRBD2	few	CASSQDPLRTSATIYEQYF	TGTGCCAGCAGCCAAGACCCGCTGCGGACTAGCGCGACGATCTACGAGCAGTACTTC
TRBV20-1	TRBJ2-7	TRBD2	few	CSASPTSGTYEQYF	TGCAGTGCTAGTCCGACTAGCGGTACCTACGAGCAGTACTTC
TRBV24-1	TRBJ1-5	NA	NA	CATGAGDTHQPQHF	TGTGCCACCGGGGCTGGGGACACTCATCAGCCCCAGCATTTT
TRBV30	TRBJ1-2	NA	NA	CAWSLQGYGYTF	TGTGCCTGGAGTCTACAGGGCTATGGCTACACCTTC
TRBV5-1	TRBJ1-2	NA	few	CASSPGGTALANYGYTF	TGCGCCAGCAGCCCGGGGGGGACGGCGTTAGCTAACTATGGCTACACCTTC
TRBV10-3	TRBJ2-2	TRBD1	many	CAIRGDSNTGELFF	TGTGCCATCAGAGGGGACAGTAACACCGGGGAGCTGTTTTTT
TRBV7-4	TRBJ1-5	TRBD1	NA	CASSVEGTGWQPQHF	TGTGCCAGCAGCGTAGAGGGGACAGGGTGGCAGCCCCAGCATTTT
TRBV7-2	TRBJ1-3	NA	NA	CASSFDRSGNTIYF	TGTGCCAGCAGCTTTGACAGGTCTGGAAACACCATATATTTT
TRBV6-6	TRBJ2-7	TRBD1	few	CASSYGRGRYEQYF	TGTGCCAGCAGTTACGGCAGGGGGAGATACGAGCAGTACTTC
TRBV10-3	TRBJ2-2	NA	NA	CAISGAGDGELFF	TGTGCCATCAGTGGGGCAGGGGACGGGGAGCTGTTTTTT
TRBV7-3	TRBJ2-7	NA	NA	CASSFNVQGNEQYF	TGTGCCAGCAGTTTTAACGTTCAAGGGAACGAGCAGTACTTC
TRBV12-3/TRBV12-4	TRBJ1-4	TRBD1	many	CASSLGTGGVELFF	TGTGCCAGCAGTTTGGGGACAGGGGGCGTAGAACTGTTTTTT
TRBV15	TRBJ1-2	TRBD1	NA	CATSRLDRRYGYTF	TGTGCCACCAGCAGACTGGACAGGCGCTATGGCTACACCTTC